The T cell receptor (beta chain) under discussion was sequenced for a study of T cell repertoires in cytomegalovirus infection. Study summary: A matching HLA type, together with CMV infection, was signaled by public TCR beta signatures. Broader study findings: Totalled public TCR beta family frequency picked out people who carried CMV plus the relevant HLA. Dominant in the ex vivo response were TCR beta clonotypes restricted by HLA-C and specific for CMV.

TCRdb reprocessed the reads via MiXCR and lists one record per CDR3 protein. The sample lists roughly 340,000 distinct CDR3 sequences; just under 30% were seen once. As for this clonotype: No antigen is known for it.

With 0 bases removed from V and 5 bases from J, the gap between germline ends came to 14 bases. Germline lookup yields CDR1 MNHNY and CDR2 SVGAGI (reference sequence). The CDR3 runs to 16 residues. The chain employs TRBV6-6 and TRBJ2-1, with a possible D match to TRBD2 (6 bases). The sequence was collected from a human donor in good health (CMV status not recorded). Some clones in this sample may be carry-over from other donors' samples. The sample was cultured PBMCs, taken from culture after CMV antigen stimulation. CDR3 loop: CASSYSYRESDNEQFF. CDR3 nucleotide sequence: TGTGCCAGCAGTTACTCGTACCGGGAGTCCGACAATGAGCAGTTCTTC.